The 3 T cell receptor beta chains below all came from one sample that was sequenced in a study of PD-1 blockade in classical Hodgkin lymphoma. Time point in this sample: cycle 4 day 1 (C4D1), after 5 to 7 weeks of nivolumab. The patients all showed relapse after autologous stem cell transplantation, while their brentuximab vedotin exposure varied. Assay used: immunoSEQ multiplex PCR; TCRdb lists only in-frame clones, some missing. The sample has about 24,000 clones, roughly 86% seen once; the top ten hold about a fifth. This specimen was peripheral blood mononuclear cells (PBMCs), taken before the fourth cycle of nivolumab. All receptors come from a human donor with classical Hodgkin lymphoma.

The rearrangement uses TRBV5-1 and TRBJ2-7; possibly TRBD1 for D (6 bases). V was shortened by 4 bases and J by 2 bases, with 16 bases between the two germline ends. The length of the CDR3 is 15 residues. CDR1 and CDR2 from the germline V gene are SGHRS and YFSETQ. The DNA of the CDR3 is TGCGCCAGCAGCACTAGGGCAGGGGATCCCTACGAGCAGTACTTC. It specifies CASSTRAGDPYEQYF.

This clone was recorded once. Sequence at one end of the junction differs from germline and may be a read error. The genes are TRBV7-7 and TRBJ2-3; 7 nucleotides match TRBD2. Germline V gene data show CDR1 as SSHAT and CDR2 as FNYEAQ (reference sequence). This CDR3 comprises 13 residues. CDR3: CASSSQSGGTQYF. CDR3 DNA: TGTGCTAGCAGCTCCCAGTCGGGGGGTACGCAGTATTTT.

V gene TRBV29-1 combines with J gene TRBJ2-7; D is undetermined. Germline V gives CDR1 SQVTM, CDR2 ANQGSEA. V gave up 5 bases and J gave up 0 bases, with 11 bases separating them. CDR3 length equals 13 residues. CDR3 in DNA: TGCAGCGTTCGTCCACTCGACTCCTACGAGCAGTACTTC. The encoded protein is CSVRPLDSYEQYF.